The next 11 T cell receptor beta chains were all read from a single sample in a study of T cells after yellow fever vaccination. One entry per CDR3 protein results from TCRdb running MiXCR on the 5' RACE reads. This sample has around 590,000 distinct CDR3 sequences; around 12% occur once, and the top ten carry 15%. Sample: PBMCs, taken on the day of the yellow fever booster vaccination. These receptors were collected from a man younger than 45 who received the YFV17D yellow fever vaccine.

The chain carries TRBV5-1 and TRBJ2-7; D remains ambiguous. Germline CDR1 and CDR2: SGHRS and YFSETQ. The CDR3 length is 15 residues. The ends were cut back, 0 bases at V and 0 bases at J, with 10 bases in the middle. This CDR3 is CASSLGDFSSYEQYF. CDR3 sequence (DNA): TGCGCCAGCAGCTTGGGAGATTTCAGCTCCTACGAGCAGTACTTC. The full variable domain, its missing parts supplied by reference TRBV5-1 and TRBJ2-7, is KAGVTQTPRYLIKTRGQQVTLSCSPISGHRSVSWYQQTPGQGLQFLFEYFSETQRNKGNFPGRFSGRQFSNSRSEMNVSTLELGDSALYLCASSLGDFSSYEQYFGPGTRLTVT.

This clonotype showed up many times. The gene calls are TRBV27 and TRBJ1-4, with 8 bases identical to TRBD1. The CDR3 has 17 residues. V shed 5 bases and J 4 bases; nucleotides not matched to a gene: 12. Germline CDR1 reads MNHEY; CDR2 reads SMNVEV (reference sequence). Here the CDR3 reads CASSPGGARTFNEKLFF. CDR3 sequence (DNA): TGTGCCAGCAGTCCAGGGGGCGCGCGGACTTTTAATGAAAAACTGTTTTTT.

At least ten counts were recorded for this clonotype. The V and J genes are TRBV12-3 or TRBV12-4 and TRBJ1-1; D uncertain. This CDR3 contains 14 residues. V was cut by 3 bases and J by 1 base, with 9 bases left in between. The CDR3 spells CASSFRGGNTEAFF. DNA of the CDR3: TGTGCCAGCAGTTTCCGGGGAGGGAACACTGAAGCTTTCTTT.

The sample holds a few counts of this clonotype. The CDR3 nucleotides read TGCGCCAGCAGCACCGGACAGGGGGTCTATGGCTACACCTTC. Its translation is CASSTGQGVYGYTF. The chain carries TRBV5-1 and TRBJ1-2; 10 bases agree with TRBD1. Germline values: CDR1 SGHRS, CDR2 YFSETQ. This CDR3 has 14 amino acids. After removal of 4 bases from V and 4 bases from J, the junction contained 4 bases not matched to a gene. Full variable domain (missing parts from reference TRBV5-1 and TRBJ1-2): KAGVTQTPRYLIKTRGQQVTLSCSPISGHRSVSWYQQTPGQGLQFLFEYFSETQRNKGNFPGRFSGRQFSNSRSEMNVSTLELGDSALYLCASSTGQGVYGYTFGSGTRLTVV.

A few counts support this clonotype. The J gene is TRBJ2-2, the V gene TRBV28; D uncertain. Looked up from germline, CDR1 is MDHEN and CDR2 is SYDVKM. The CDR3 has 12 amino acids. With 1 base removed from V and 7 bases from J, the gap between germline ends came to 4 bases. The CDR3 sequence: CASSLYGGELFF. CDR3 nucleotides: TGTGCCAGCAGTTTATATGGCGGGGAGCTGTTTTTT.

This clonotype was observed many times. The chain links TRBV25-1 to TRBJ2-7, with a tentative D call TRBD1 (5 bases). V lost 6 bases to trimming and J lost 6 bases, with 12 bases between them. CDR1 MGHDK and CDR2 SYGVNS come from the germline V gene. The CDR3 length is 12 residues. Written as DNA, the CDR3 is TGTGCCAGCAGGGGGCAGGGCGGCGAGCAGTACTTC. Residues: CASRGQGGEQYF.

CDR3 coding DNA: TGCAGCGTCGCAGGGTCGGTGAACTATGGCTACACCTTC. It specifies CSVAGSVNYGYTF. V and J are TRBV29-1 and TRBJ1-2, with a tentative D call TRBD1 (5 bases). The CDR3 contains 13 residues. Germline lookup yields CDR1 SQVTM and CDR2 ANQGSEA. Trimming removed 6 bases from V and 2 bases from J, with 13 bases in between.

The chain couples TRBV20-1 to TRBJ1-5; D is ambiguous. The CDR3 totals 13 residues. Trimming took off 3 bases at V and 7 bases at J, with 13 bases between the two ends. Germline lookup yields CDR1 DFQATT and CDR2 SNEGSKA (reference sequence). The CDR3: CSASSVPGQPQHF. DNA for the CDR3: TGCAGTGCTAGTTCAGTGCCAGGCCAGCCCCAGCATTTT.

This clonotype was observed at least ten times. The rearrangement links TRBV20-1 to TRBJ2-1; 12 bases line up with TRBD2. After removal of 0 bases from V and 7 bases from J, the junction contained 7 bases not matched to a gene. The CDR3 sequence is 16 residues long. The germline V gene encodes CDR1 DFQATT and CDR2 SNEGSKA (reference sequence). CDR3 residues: CSARDAAGTSGNEQFF. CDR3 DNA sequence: TGCAGTGCTAGAGATGCGGCCGGGACTAGCGGGAATGAGCAGTTCTTC.

The CDR3 loop reads CASSTSGPNQPQHF. The CDR3 DNA reads as TGTGCCAGCAGCACGAGTGGGCCCAATCAGCCCCAGCATTTT. V is TRBV7-2 and J is TRBJ1-5; D gene ambiguous. This CDR3 has 14 residues. The V gene lost 5 bases and the J gene lost 3 bases, with 11 bases spanning the gap. Looked up from germline, CDR1 is SGHTA and CDR2 is FQGNSA.

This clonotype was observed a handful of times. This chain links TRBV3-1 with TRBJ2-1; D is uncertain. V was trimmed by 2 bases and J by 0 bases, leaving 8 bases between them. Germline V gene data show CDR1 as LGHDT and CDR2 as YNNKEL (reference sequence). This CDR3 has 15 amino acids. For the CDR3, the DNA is TGTGCCAGCAGCCAATCCTTTAGCTCCTACAATGAGCAGTTCTTC. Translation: CASSQSFSSYNEQFF.